What follows are 17 T cell receptor beta chains derived from one specimen sequenced in a study of identical twins. MiXCR was run by TCRdb on the 5' RACE reads, yielding one entry per CDR3 protein. Of a few hundred thousand distinct CDR3 sequences detected, roughly 18% appear once; the ten largest clones hold roughly 12%. Sequenced material: naive T cells sorted from blood. The receptors shown here come from a man aged 50 to 60 in good health.

This clonotype was seen a handful of times. This chain connects TRBV29-1 to TRBJ1-1; a possible D gene is TRBD1 (6 bases). CDR1 is SQVTM and CDR2 is ANQGSEA in the germline V gene. Deletions cut 4 bases from V and 4 bases from J, with 19 bases between. CDR3 size: 15 residues. The CDR3 loop is CSVVGSGEGSTEAFF. The CDR3 DNA sequence: TGCAGCGTTGTAGGGTCAGGGGAGGGTAGCACTGAAGCTTTCTTT.

The rearrangement joins TRBV5-8 to TRBJ2-7; D remains ambiguous. Germline V CDR1 and CDR2: SGHTS, YDEGEE. V lost 7 bases, J lost 4 bases, and 0 bases lay in between. The CDR3 spans 8 residues. The CDR3 loop is CASYEQYF. The CDR3 DNA reads as TGTGCCAGCTACGAGCAGTACTTC.

This clonotype came up a few times. The chain joins TRBV20-1 to TRBJ1-1; TRBD1 is a possible D gene (5 bases). From germline, CDR1 is DFQATT and CDR2 SNEGSKA (reference sequence). This CDR3 is 14 amino acids long. V gave up 1 base and J gave up 4 bases, with 13 bases separating them. The DNA of the CDR3 is TGCAGTGCTAGAGTTAGAACAGGCGGCACTGAAGCTTTCTTT. Its protein product is CSARVRTGGTEAFF.

In its sample, this clonotype was seen a few times. This chain links TRBV7-2 with TRBJ2-7; D is possibly TRBD2 (5 bases). Germline CDR1 is SGHTA and CDR2 is FQGNSA. Trimming cost V 5 bases and J 6 bases, with 11 bases left between them. The CDR3 length is 12 residues. CDR3 loop: CASSVHRGEQYF. CDR3 nucleotides: TGTGCCAGCAGCGTACATCGGGGCGAGCAGTACTTC.

This clonotype was detected many times. The J gene is TRBJ2-3, the V gene TRBV28; 10 nucleotides agree with TRBD1. The CDR3 sequence is 16 residues long. The V gene end was trimmed by 2 bases and the J gene end by 5 bases; junction bases not matched to a gene: 7. The germline gives CDR1 MDHEN, CDR2 SYDVKM. The CDR3 sequence is CASSLLPGQGEDTQYF. The DNA for the CDR3 is TGTGCCAGCAGTTTACTCCCCGGACAGGGGGAAGATACGCAGTATTTT.

This chain uses TRBV12-3 or TRBV12-4 with TRBJ2-2; D ambiguous. V was cut by 2 bases and J by 4 bases, with 8 bases left in between. The CDR3 loop spans 14 amino acids. In DNA form, the CDR3 reads TGTGCCAGCAGTTTACGCAGGATCACCGGGGAGCTGTTTTTT. It encodes CASSLRRITGELFF.

This clonotype occurred many times. The rearrangement links TRBV20-1 to TRBJ1-1; D gene unclear. The CDR3 has 14 residues. V was cut by 6 bases and J by 6 bases, with 20 bases left in between. Germline-derived CDR1 and CDR2 are DFQATT and SNEGSKA (reference sequence). CDR3 nucleotides: TGCAGTGCGACGCGGTCAGGCCTGTCCGCTGAAGCTTTCTTT. Translating gives CSATRSGLSAEAFF.

The chain joins TRBV28 to TRBJ1-3, with D possibly TRBD1 on 5 matching bases. Germline V lookup: CDR1 MDHEN, CDR2 SYDVKM. This CDR3 spans 14 amino acids. V lost 8 bases and J 0 bases, leaving 11 bases between the germline ends. The CDR3 bases are TGTGCCAGCGGTGGTGGGGGCTCTGGAAACACCATATATTTT. This gives the protein CASGGGGSGNTIYF.

V is TRBV4-2 and J is TRBJ2-1, with D hard to call. This CDR3 comprises 13 residues. Trimming stripped 5 bases from V and 5 bases from J, with 10 bases between. CDR1 and CDR2 from the germline V gene are LGHNA and YNFKEQ. In DNA, the CDR3 is TGTGCCAGCAGCAAAGTACCCCACAATGAGCAGTTCTTC. This codes for CASSKVPHNEQFF.

The chain recombines TRBV10-3 with TRBJ2-7, with 10 bases matching TRBD2. Germline values: CDR1 ENHRY, CDR2 SYGVKD. The CDR3 covers 13 residues. Trimming took 5 bases from V and 5 from J; bases not matched to a gene: 3. CDR3 sequence: CAISTGTSDEQYF. CDR3 bases: TGTGCCATCAGTACCGGGACTAGCGACGAGCAGTACTTC.

The gene calls are TRBV29-1 and TRBJ1-1; no reliable D call. The germline V gene has CDR1 SQVTM and CDR2 ANQGSEA. The CDR3 sequence is 12 residues long. V was clipped by 6 bases and J by 5 bases, with 13 bases between them. The CDR3 protein is CSVEKTGTEAFF. The CDR3 DNA reads TGCAGCGTGGAGAAGACCGGGACTGAAGCTTTCTTT.

This clonotype was counted many times. The chain links TRBV12-3 or TRBV12-4 to TRBJ2-1; D gene ambiguous. CDR3 length: 15 amino acids. Between the trimmed V and J ends, which lost 1 base and 2 bases, there was a span of 9 bases. The CDR3 loop is CASSLGPWTYNEQFF. As DNA, the CDR3 is TGTGCCAGCAGTTTAGGTCCCTGGACCTACAATGAGCAGTTCTTC.

This clonotype was counted many times. The chain uses TRBV29-1 and TRBJ2-7; TRBD2 matches at 9 bases. From germline, CDR1 is SQVTM and CDR2 ANQGSEA. V was clipped by 2 bases and J by 7 bases; unmatched bases: 6. The CDR3 spans 13 residues. This chain's CDR3 is CSVERLAGVEQYF. In DNA form, the CDR3 reads TGCAGCGTTGAACGGTTAGCGGGAGTGGAGCAGTACTTC.

This chain connects TRBV2 to TRBJ1-3; 9 positions match TRBD1. The CDR3 covers 16 residues. Trimming removed 6 bases from V and 0 bases from J; junction bases left unmatched: 6. Germline V gene sequence: CDR1 SNHLY, CDR2 FYNNEI. The CDR3 loop reads CASRAGQGHSGNTIYF. CDR3 bases: TGTGCCAGCAGGGCGGGACAGGGTCACTCTGGAAACACCATATATTTT.

In this sample, this clonotype turned up a few times. The V call is TRBV5-4, the J call TRBJ2-5; D perhaps matches TRBD2 (5 bases). Germline V gives CDR1 SGHNT, CDR2 YYREEE (reference sequence). The germline V and J ends were trimmed by 0 bases and 3 bases, with 12 bases remaining between them. This CDR3 has 15 amino acids. The CDR3 nucleotides are TGTGCCAGCAGCTTGGTTGGACTTGCCGAAGAGACCCAGTACTTC. This codes for CASSLVGLAEETQYF.

Here the CDR3 DNA reads TGTGCCAGCAGTTACACCGCCAGGCAGCCCCAGCATTTT. This gives the protein CASSYTARQPQHF. The rearrangement links TRBV27 to TRBJ1-5; D not resolved. Germline values: CDR1 MNHEY, CDR2 SMNVEV (reference sequence). There are 13 residues in the CDR3. V was clipped by 4 bases and J by 7 bases, with 11 bases between them.

This clonotype was counted a few times. The rearrangement uses TRBV5-6 and TRBJ2-1, with 10 bases lining up with TRBD2. Germline values: CDR1 SGHDT, CDR2 YYEEEE. The CDR3 loop spans 17 amino acids. The trim removed 1 base at V and 8 bases at J, leaving 12 bases unmatched. CDR3 nucleotide sequence: TGTGCCAGCAGCTTGACCGAGCGGACTAGCGGTAGGGATGAGCAGTTCTTC. It yields the protein CASSLTERTSGRDEQFF.